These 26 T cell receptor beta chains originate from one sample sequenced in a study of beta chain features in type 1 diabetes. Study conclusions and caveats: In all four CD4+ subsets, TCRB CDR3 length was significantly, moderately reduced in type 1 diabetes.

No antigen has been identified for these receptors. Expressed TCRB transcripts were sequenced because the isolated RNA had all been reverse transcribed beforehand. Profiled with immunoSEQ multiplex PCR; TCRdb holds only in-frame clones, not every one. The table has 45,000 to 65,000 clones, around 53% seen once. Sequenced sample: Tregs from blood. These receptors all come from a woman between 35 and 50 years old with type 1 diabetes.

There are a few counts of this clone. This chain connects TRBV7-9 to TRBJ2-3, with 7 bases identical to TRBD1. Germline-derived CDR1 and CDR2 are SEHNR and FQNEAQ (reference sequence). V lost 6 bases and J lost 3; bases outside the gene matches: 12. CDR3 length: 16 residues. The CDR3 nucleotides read TGTGCCAGCAGTTCCCCCCGGGACAGCCAAACAGATACGCAGTATTTT. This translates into CASSSPRDSQTDTQYF.

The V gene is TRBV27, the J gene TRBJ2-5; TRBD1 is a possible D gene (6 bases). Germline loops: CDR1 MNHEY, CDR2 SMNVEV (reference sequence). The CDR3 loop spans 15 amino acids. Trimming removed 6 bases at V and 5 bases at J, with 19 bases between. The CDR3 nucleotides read TGTGCCAGCAGACGATATACAGGGTCGGGGGAGACCCAGTACTTC. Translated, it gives CASRRYTGSGETQYF.

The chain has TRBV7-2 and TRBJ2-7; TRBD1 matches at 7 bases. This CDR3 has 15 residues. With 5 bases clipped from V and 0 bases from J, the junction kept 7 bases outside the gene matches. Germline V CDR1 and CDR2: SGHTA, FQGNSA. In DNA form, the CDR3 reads TGTGCCAGCAGCCCCCGGACAGGACCCTCCTACGAGCAGTACTTC. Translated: CASSPRTGPSYEQYF.

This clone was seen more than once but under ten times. The CDR3 bases are TGTGCCAGCAGTTCGGACTGGGCGACCCAGTACTTC. Its protein is CASSSDWATQYF. The rearrangement links TRBV5-4 to TRBJ2-5, with D possibly TRBD2 on 5 matching bases. This CDR3 is built from 12 residues. Per the germline V gene, CDR1 is SGHNT and CDR2 is YYREEE (reference sequence). V lost 5 bases and J 7 bases, leaving 12 bases between the germline ends.

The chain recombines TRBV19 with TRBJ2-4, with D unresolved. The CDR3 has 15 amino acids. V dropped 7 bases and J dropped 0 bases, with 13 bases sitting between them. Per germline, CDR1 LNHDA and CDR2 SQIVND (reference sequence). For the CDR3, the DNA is TGTGCCAGTAACGAGCCGACATTAGCCAAAAACATTCAGTACTTC. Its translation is CASNEPTLAKNIQYF.

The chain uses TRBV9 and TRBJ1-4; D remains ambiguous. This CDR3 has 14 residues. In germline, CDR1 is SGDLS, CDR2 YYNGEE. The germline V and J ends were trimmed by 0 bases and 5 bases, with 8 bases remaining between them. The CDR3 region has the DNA TGTGCCAGCAGCGTAGAGTCCCGGAATGAAAAACTGTTTTTT. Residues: CASSVESRNEKLFF.

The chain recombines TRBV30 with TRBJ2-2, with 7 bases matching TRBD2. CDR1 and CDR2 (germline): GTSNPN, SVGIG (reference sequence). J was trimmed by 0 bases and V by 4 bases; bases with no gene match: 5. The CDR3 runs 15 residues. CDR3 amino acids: CAWNPGLPNTGELFF. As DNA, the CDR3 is TGTGCCTGGAATCCGGGACTACCGAACACCGGGGAGCTGTTTTTT. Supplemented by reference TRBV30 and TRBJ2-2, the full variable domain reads SQTIHQWPATLVQPVGSPLSLECTVEGTSNPNLYWYRQAAGRGLQLLFYSVGIGQISSEVPQNLSASRPQDRQFILSSKKLLLSDSGFYLCAWNPGLPNTGELFFGEGSRLTVL.

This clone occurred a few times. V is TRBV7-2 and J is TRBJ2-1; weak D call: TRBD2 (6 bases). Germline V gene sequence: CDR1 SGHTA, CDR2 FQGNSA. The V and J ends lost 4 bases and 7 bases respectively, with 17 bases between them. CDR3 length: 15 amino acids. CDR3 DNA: TGTGCCAGCAGCTCGTTGGGACTCCCTGGGAATGAGCAGTTCTTC. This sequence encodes CASSSLGLPGNEQFF.

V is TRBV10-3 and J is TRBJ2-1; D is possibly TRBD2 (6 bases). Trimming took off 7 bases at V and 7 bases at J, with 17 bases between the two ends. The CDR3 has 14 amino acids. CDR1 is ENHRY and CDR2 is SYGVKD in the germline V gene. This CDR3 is CAIKRGVGKNEQFF. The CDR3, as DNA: TGTGCCATCAAGCGCGGGGTAGGAAAGAATGAGCAGTTCTTC.

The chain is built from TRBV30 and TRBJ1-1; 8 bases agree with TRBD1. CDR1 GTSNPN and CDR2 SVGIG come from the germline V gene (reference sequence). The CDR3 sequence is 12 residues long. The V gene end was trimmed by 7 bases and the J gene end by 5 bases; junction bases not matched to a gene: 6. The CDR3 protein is CASTGGWTEAFF. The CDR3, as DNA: TGTGCCTCAACAGGGGGTTGGACTGAAGCTTTCTTT.

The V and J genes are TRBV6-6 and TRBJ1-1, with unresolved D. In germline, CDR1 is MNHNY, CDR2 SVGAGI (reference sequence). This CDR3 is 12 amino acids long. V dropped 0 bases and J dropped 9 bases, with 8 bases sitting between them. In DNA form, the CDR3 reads TGTGCCAGCAGTTACTCGACTGTTAAAGCTTTCTTT. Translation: CASSYSTVKAFF.

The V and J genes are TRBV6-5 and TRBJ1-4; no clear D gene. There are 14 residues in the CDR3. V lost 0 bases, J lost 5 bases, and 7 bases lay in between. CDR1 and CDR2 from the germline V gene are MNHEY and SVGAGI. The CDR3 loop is CASSYSRQNEKLFF. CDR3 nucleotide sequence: TGTGCCAGCAGTTACTCGCGTCAAAATGAAAAACTGTTTTTT.

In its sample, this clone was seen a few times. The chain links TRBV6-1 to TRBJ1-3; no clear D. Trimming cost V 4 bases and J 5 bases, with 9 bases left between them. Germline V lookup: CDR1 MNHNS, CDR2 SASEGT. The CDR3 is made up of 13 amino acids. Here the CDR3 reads CASSVSERNTIYF. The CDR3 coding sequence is TGTGCCAGCAGTGTAAGCGAAAGAAACACCATATATTTT.

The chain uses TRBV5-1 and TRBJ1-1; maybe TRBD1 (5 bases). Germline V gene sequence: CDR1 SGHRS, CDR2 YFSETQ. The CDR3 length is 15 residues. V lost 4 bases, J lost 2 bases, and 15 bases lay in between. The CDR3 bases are TGCGCCAGCAGCGTGCAGGGATACGTTAACACTGAAGCTTTCTTT. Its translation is CASSVQGYVNTEAFF.

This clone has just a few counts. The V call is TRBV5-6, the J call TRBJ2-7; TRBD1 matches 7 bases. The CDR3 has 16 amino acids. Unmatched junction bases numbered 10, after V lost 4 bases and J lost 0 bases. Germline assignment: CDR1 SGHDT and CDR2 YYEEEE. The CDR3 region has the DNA TGTGCCAGCAGCCGTCCGGGACAGTGGTTCTCCTACGAGCAGTACTTC. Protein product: CASSRPGQWFSYEQYF. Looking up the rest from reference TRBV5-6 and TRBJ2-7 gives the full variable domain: DAGVTQSPTHLIKTRGQQVTLRCSPKSGHDTVSWYQQALGQGPQFIFQYYEEEERQRGNFPDRFSGHQFPNYSSELNVNALLLGDSALYLCASSRPGQWFSYEQYFGPGTRLTVT.

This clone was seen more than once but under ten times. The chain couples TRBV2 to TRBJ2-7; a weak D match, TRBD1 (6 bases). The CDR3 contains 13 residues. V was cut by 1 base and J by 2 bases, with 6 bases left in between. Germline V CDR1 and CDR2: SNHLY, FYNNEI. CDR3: CASSEDRAYEQYF. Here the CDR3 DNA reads TGTGCCAGCAGTGAAGACAGGGCCTACGAGCAGTACTTC.

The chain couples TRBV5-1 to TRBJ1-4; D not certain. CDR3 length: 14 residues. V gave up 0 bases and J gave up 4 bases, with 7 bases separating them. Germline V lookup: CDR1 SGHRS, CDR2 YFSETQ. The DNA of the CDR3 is TGCGCCAGCAGCTTGGGGCAGGATAATGAAAAACTGTTTTTT. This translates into CASSLGQDNEKLFF.

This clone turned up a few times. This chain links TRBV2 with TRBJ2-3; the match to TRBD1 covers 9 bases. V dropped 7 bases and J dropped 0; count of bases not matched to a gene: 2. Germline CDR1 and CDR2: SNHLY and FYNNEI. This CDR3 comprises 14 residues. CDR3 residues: CASKGTGSTDTQYF. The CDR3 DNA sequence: TGTGCCAGCAAGGGGACAGGGAGCACAGATACGCAGTATTTT.

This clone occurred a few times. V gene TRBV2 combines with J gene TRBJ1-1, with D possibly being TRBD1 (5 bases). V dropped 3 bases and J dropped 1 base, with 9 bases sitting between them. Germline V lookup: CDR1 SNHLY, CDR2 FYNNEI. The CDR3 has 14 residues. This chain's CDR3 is CASSEVGANTEAFF. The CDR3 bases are TGTGCCAGCAGTGAGGTAGGGGCGAACACTGAAGCTTTCTTT.

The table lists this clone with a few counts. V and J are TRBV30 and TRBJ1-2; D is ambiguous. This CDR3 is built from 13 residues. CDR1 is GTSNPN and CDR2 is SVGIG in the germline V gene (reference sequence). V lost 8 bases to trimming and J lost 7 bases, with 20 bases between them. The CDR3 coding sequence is TGTGCCCGACTGCCGAGCGGGGAGAGTGGCTACACCTTC. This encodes CARLPSGESGYTF. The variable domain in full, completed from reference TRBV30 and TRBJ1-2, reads SQTIHQWPATLVQPVGSPLSLECTVEGTSNPNLYWYRQAAGRGLQLLFYSVGIGQISSEVPQNLSASRPQDRQFILSSKKLLLSDSGFYLCARLPSGESGYTFGSGTRLTVV.

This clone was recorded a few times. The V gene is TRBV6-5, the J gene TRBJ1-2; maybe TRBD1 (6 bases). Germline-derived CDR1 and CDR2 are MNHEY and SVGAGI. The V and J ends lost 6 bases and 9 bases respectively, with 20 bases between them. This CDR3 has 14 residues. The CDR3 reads CASSIQGRLGSYTF. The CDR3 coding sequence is TGTGCCAGCAGCATACAGGGCCGCCTCGGAAGCTACACCTTC.

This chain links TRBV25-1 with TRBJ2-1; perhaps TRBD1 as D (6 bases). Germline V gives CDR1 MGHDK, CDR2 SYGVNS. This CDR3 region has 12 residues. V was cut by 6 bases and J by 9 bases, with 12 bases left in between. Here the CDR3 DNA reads TGTGCCAGCAGCGTTCAGGGGAGTGAGCAGTTCTTC. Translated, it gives CASSVQGSEQFF.

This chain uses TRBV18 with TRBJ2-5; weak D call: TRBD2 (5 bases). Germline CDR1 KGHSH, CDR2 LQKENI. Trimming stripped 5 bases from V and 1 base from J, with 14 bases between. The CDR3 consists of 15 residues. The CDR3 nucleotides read TGTGCCAGCTCATCCGACGGAGGCCCCCAAGAGACCCAGTACTTC. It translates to CASSSDGGPQETQYF.

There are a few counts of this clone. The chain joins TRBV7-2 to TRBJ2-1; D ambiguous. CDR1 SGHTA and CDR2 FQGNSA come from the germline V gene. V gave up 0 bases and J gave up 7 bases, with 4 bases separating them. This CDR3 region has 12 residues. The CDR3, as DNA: TGTGCCAGCAGCTTAGCGTCGAATGAGCAGTTCTTC. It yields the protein CASSLASNEQFF.

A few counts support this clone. In DNA, the CDR3 is TGTGCCAGCAGCGCCCGTGGCGGGGTTTCTGGAAACACCATATATTTT. Translating gives CASSARGGVSGNTIYF. The chain links TRBV9 to TRBJ1-3; the D is unclear. Trimming removed 3 bases from V and 1 base from J, with 14 bases in between. The germline CDR1 and CDR2 sequences are SGDLS and YYNGEE. The CDR3 contains 16 residues.

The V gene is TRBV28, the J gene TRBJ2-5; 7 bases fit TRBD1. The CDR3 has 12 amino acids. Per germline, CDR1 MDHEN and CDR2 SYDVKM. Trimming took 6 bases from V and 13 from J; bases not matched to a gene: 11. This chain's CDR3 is CASSPTGSEWYF. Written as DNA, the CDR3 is TGTGCCAGCAGCCCGACAGGGTCGGAGTGGTACTTC.